Presented here are 4 T cell receptor beta chains from one specimen sequenced in a study of chemoradiotherapy in HPV16-positive cancers. Here immunoSEQ multiplex PCR was the method, and the copy in TCRdb shows in-frame clones only, minus some. The sample lists some 5,400 clones, roughly 91% occurring once. Here the sequenced sample was tumor tissue, taken from a patient who underwent chemoradiotherapy. The receptor source for this set is a human donor with HPV-associated anogenital cancer.

The chain has TRBV7-8 and TRBJ2-1; 7 positions match TRBD2. J was trimmed by 6 bases and V by 6 bases; bases with no gene match: 17. This CDR3 contains 17 residues. The germline gives CDR1 SGHVS, CDR2 FQNEAQ. Here the CDR3 reads CASSPRAGELGSNEQFF. The CDR3 DNA is TGTGCCAGCAGTCCTCGGGCGGGGGAATTAGGTTCCAATGAGCAGTTCTTC.

This clone was recorded only once. J is TRBJ2-7 and V is TRBV4-3, with 10 nucleotides matching TRBD1. Per germline, CDR1 LGHNA and CDR2 YSLEER. With V trimmed by 0 bases and J by 9 bases, 2 bases remained unmatched. The CDR3 covers 13 residues. In DNA form, the CDR3 reads TGCGCCAGCAGCCAAGATGGGGACAGGGGGCAGTACTTC. Translation: CASSQDGDRGQYF.

The rearrangement joins TRBV7-8 to TRBJ2-2, with D uncertain. V gave up 0 bases and J gave up 4 bases, with 3 bases separating them. Germline CDR1 is SGHVS and CDR2 is FQNEAQ. The length of the CDR3 is 13 residues. The CDR3 loop is CASSLAGTGELFF. CDR3 coding DNA: TGTGCCAGCAGCTTAGCTGGCACCGGGGAGCTGTTTTTT.

The chain has TRBV28 and TRBJ1-2, with D possibly being TRBD1 (6 bases). The CDR3 loop spans 16 amino acids. Germline V lookup: CDR1 MDHEN, CDR2 SYDVKM. V lost 5 bases, J lost 0 bases, and 16 bases lay in between. Written as DNA, the CDR3 is TGTGCCAGCAGTCCCCTAAGGACAGAGACTAACTATGGCTACACCTTC. It encodes CASSPLRTETNYGYTF.